Listed below are T cell receptor beta chains from one sample, sequenced in a study of blood T cell repertoires in COVID-19. Libraries were prepared by immunoSEQ multiplex PCR; TCRdb keeps only in-frame clonotypes and omits some of them. The sample holds approximately 160,000 clones; approximately 80% are singletons and the top ten take 8% to 9.5%. Sequencing input: peripheral blood. These receptors were obtained from a woman aged 80 or older with active or convalescent COVID-19. Both conserved end residues are part of each CDR3. D genes are given only for firm matches. Clone size appears in some rows only: once, few, many, or a class for an expanded clone.

j_call d_call v_call clone_size cdr3_aa cdr3_nt
TRBJ2-5 TRBD2 TRBV7-2 NA CASSLGTSGAQETQYF TGTGCCAGCAGCTTAGGGACTAGCGGGGCCCAAGAGACCCAGTACTTC
TRBJ1-6 NA TRBV7-2 NA CASSFYRVEAPLHF TGTGCCAGCAGCTTCTACAGGGTGGAGGCACCCCTCCACTTT
TRBJ2-1 NA TRBV11-3 NA CASSAYIWGGLYNEQFF TGTGCCAGCAGCGCTTATATTTGGGGGGGCCTATACAATGAGCAGTTCTTC
TRBJ1-5 TRBD1 TRBV12-3/TRBV12-4 NA CASRGTGEAAQHF TGTGCCAGCAGAGGGACAGGGGAGGCGGCCCAGCATTTT
TRBJ1-2 TRBD1 TRBV5-4 NA CASSLGGQGPLTF TGTGCCAGCAGCTTGGGGGGACAGGGCCCCCTCACCTTC
TRBJ2-1 TRBD2 TRBV5-1 NA CASSRDTSGYNEQFF TGCGCCAGCAGCCGCGATACTAGCGGTTACAATGAGCAGTTCTTC
TRBJ1-4 NA TRBV7-8 NA CASSLDAGLNEKLFF TGTGCCAGCAGCTTAGATGCAGGTCTTAATGAAAAACTGTTTTTT
TRBJ2-1 TRBD1 TRBV5-1 NA CASSLTGTGIIDEQFF TGCGCCAGCAGCCTTACCGGGACAGGGATTATCGATGAGCAGTTCTTC
TRBJ1-3 NA TRBV30 NA CAFGRTAAGNTIYF TGTGCCTTCGGCCGGACAGCCGCGGGAAACACCATATATTTT
TRBJ1-4 TRBD1 TRBV30 NA CAWSGTGGADAELFF TGTGCCTGGAGTGGTACAGGGGGCGCGGACGCAGAATTGTTTTTT
TRBJ1-4 NA TRBV9 NA CASSGGLATNEKLFF TGTGCCAGCAGCGGAGGACTTGCAACTAATGAAAAACTGTTTTTT
TRBJ1-5 NA TRBV3-1/TRBV3-2 NA CASSLGRASNQPQHF TGTGCCAGCAGCCTAGGTAGAGCGAGCAATCAGCCCCAGCATTTT
TRBJ2-4 NA TRBV2 NA CASSPRTVAKNIQYF TGTGCCAGCAGCCCGAGGACAGTAGCCAAAAACATTCAGTACTTC
TRBJ1-2 TRBD1 TRBV19 NA CASSIEDRPGRSGTF TGTGCCAGTAGTATAGAGGACAGGCCAGGGAGGTCCGGCACCTTC
TRBJ1-4 NA TRBV27 NA CASTARQGTNEKLFF TGTGCCAGCACTGCTCGGCAGGGGACTAATGAAAAACTGTTTTTT
TRBJ1-6 TRBD1 TRBV7-9 NA CASSNTGEVESPLHF TGTGCCAGCAGCAATACAGGGGAGGTGGAGTCACCCCTCCACTTT
TRBJ1-2 NA TRBV25-1 NA CASSESGGSKYGYTF TGTGCCAGCAGTGAATCTGGGGGCAGCAAGTATGGCTACACCTTC
TRBJ1-1 TRBD1 TRBV6-5 NA CASSWTGISFF TGTGCCAGCAGTTGGACAGGGATATCTTTCTTT
TRBJ1-6 NA TRBV4-3 NA CASSQETGRNSPLHF TGCGCCAGCAGCCAAGAGACAGGTCGAAATTCACCCCTCCACTTT
TRBJ2-7 NA TRBV11-3 few CASSLNPRVYEQYF TGTGCCAGCAGCTTAAATCCCAGGGTTTACGAGCAGTACTTC
TRBJ1-2 NA TRBV9 few CASSFDDRGGYTF TGTGCCAGCAGCTTCGACGACCGGGGGGGCTACACCTTC
TRBJ2-5 TRBD2 TRBV7-2 once CASSLLGLAGVLGTQYF TGTGCCAGCAGCTTATTGGGCCTAGCGGGGGTACTCGGGACCCAGTACTTC
TRBJ1-6 TRBD1 TRBV11-2 NA CASSPGQGVSPLHF TGTGCCAGCAGTCCGGGACAGGGTGTTTCACCCCTCCACTTT
TRBJ2-5 TRBD2 TRBV6-6 NA CASSSQLAGGQETQYF TGTGCCAGCAGTTCGCAACTAGCGGGGGGCCAAGAGACCCAGTACTTC
TRBJ2-4 NA TRBV7-2 NA CASSLTGDIQYF TGTGCCAGCAGCTTAACGGGGGACATTCAGTACTTC
TRBJ1-2 TRBD1 TRBV11-2 NA CASSLGLGQGASRNYGYTF TGTGCCAGCAGCTTAGGCCTGGGACAGGGGGCTAGTCGAAACTATGGCTACACCTTC
TRBJ1-3 NA TRBV2 NA CASSDGGFSGNTIYF TGTGCCAGCAGTGACGGGGGGTTCTCTGGAAACACCATATATTTT
TRBJ1-3 NA TRBV9 NA CASSPRAESGGNTIYF TGTGCCAGCAGCCCCCGCGCGGAGTCGGGTGGAAACACCATATATTTT
TRBJ1-3 NA TRBV7-8 NA CASSPLAGVGNTIYF TGTGCCAGCAGCCCCTTGGCCGGGGTCGGAAACACCATATATTTT
TRBJ1-2 NA TRBV5-6 NA CASSLQGRDGYTF TGTGCCAGCAGCCTGCAGGGTAGGGATGGCTACACCTTC
TRBJ1-1 NA TRBV7-9 NA CASSRIGAANTEAFF TGTGCCAGCAGCCGAATTGGGGCAGCGAACACTGAAGCTTTCTTT
TRBJ2-7 NA TRBV23-1 NA CASSQPRRALSYEQYF TGCGCCAGCAGTCAACCTAGACGCGCTCTCTCCTACGAGCAGTACTTC
TRBJ1-3 NA TRBV27 NA CASSLGSPLSGNTIYF TGTGCCAGCAGTTTAGGCTCTCCCTTGTCTGGAAACACCATATATTTT